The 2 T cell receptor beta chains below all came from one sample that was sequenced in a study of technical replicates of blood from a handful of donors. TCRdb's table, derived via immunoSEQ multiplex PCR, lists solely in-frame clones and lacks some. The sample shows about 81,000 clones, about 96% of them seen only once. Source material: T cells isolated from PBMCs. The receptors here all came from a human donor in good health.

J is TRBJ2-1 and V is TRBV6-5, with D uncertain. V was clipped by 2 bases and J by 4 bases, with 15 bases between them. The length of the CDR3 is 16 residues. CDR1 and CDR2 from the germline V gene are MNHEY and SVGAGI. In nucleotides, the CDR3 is TGTGCCAGCAGTTACCCGAGTAGCCCCGGGTACAATGAGCAGTTCTTC. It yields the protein CASSYPSSPGYNEQFF.

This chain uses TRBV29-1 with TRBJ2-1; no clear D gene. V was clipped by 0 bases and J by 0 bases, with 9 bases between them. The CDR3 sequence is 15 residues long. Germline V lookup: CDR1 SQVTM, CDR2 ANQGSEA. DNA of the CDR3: TGCAGCGTTGAAGATTCCGTTTCCTCCTACAATGAGCAGTTCTTC. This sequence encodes CSVEDSVSSYNEQFF.